Listed here are 7 T cell receptor beta chains from one sample, sequenced in a study of technical replicates of blood from a few donors. Some clones are missing from TCRdb's copy, which holds only in-frame ones; the method was immunoSEQ multiplex PCR. The table has about 93,000 clones, 95% seen once; the top ten hold more than 0.2%. Source material: T cells isolated from PBMCs. Receptors originate from a human donor in good health.

This clone was counted once. The chain combines TRBV9 with TRBJ1-3, with no clear D. This CDR3 has 17 amino acids. Germline V gene lookup returns CDR1 SGDLS and CDR2 YYNGEE. Trimming took off 0 bases at V and 0 bases at J, with 13 bases between the two ends. The CDR3 DNA reads as TGTGCCAGCAGCGTAGAGGCAGGATTATACTCTGGAAACACCATATATTTT. Translating it yields CASSVEAGLYSGNTIYF.

The genes are TRBV16 and TRBJ1-1, with 8 bases aligning to TRBD1. This CDR3 has 15 residues. V trimming: 3 bases; J trimming: 5 bases; junction bases outside the gene matches: 8. Germline assignment: CDR1 KGHSY and CDR2 FQNENV. The CDR3 DNA is TGTGCCAGCAGCCAGCAAGGACAGGGAAGAACTGAAGCTTTCTTT. Residues: CASSQQGQGRTEAFF.

The rearrangement joins TRBV7-3 to TRBJ2-1, with D maybe TRBD1 (5 bases). The V and J ends lost 1 base and 0 bases respectively, with 10 bases between them. Germline CDR1 SGHTA, CDR2 FQGTGA. This CDR3 comprises 16 residues. CDR3 sequence (DNA): TGTGCCAGCAGCTTAAGGGCAGGGTTCTCCTACAATGAGCAGTTCTTC. Protein product: CASSLRAGFSYNEQFF. The full variable domain, rest sourced from reference TRBV7-3 and TRBJ2-1, is GAGVSQTPSNKVTEKGKYVELRCDPISGHTALYWYRQSLGQGPEFLIYFQGTGAADDSGLPNDRFFAVRPEGSVSTLKIQRTERGDSAVYLCASSLRAGFSYNEQFFGPGTRLTVL.

The gene calls are TRBV7-9 and TRBJ1-6; 7 bases align to TRBD1. The germline CDR1 and CDR2 sequences are SEHNR and FQNEAQ (reference sequence). V trimming: 11 bases; J trimming: 13 bases; junction bases outside the gene matches: 20. This CDR3 has 15 residues. Here the CDR3 reads CASGGRGTQIHPLHF. CDR3 coding DNA: TGTGCCTCAGGGGGGCGGGGAACCCAAATTCACCCCCTCCACTTT.

This clone was recorded a few times. The chain couples TRBV12-5 to TRBJ1-1; 7 positions match TRBD1. The V segment lost 4 bases and the J segment 0 bases; nucleotides outside the gene matches: 14. The CDR3 runs to 18 residues. CDR1 and CDR2 from the germline V gene are LGHNT and FRNRAP. The CDR3 sequence: CASGSVQGRKTMNTEAFF. DNA for the CDR3: TGTGCTAGTGGTTCCGTACAGGGGCGAAAAACCATGAACACTGAAGCTTTCTTT.

V usage is TRBV2 and J usage is TRBJ2-1; D is unresolved. This CDR3 comprises 13 residues. The ends were cut back, 7 bases at V and 6 bases at J, with 13 bases in the middle. Germline values: CDR1 SNHLY, CDR2 FYNNEI. CDR3 protein: CASKLELGNEQFF. The CDR3 DNA reads TGTGCCAGCAAGCTAGAGCTCGGCAATGAGCAGTTCTTC.

The chain links TRBV6-5 to TRBJ1-1; D is undetermined. V lost 0 bases to trimming and J lost 4 bases, with 6 bases between them. This CDR3 is built from 13 residues. Germline CDR1 and CDR2: MNHEY and SVGAGI. The CDR3 here is CASSYSNPTEAFF. The DNA of the CDR3 is TGTGCCAGCAGTTACTCCAATCCCACTGAAGCTTTCTTT.